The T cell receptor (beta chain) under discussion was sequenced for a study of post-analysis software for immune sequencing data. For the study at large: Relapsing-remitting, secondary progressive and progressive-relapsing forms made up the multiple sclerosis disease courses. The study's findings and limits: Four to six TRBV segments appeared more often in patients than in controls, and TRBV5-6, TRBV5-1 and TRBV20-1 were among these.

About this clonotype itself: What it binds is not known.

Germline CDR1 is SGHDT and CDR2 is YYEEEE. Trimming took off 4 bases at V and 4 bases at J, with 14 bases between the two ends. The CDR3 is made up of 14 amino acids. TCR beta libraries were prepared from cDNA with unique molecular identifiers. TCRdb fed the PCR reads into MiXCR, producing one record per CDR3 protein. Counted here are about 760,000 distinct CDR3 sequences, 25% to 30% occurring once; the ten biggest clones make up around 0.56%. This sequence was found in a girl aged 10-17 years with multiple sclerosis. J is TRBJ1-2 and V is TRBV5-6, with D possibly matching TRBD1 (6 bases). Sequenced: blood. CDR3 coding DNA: TGTGCCAGCAGCACCGCGGGACAATTCTATGGCTACACCTTC. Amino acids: CASSTAGQFYGYTF.